This TCR beta chain was identified in a study of T cell clonotyping in hematopoietic cell transplantation. Study-wide points: Broader posttransplant TCR repertoire diversity was predicted by graft donor and pretransplant recipient Inverse Simpson Index values. After transplant, recipient diversity fell while pathologically expanded clonotypes grew through day 180.

Recipients were bled about 28 days pretransplant and at posttransplant days 30, 100, 180. Regarding this clone: Its specificity is not known.

V shed 5 bases, J shed 9 bases, and the junction held 17 bases outside the gene matches. Germline values: CDR1 SGHVS, CDR2 FNYEAQ. The CDR3 length is 16 residues. Here immunoSEQ multiplex PCR was the method, and the copy in TCRdb shows in-frame clones only, minus some. Altogether 10,000 to 15,000 clones are present, roughly 92% being singletons, with the ten largest covering 6% to 8%. Specimen: PBMCs, collected 100 days after allogeneic stem cell transplant. The V and J genes are TRBV7-6 and TRBJ2-7, with 9 bases lining up with TRBD2. The receptor was derived from a female patient aged 50-65 years who had an allogeneic stem cell transplant from an unrelated donor, so the T cells may come from the graft donor. Some clones in this sample may be carry-over from other donors' samples. The CDR3 region is CASSSPSEVAGAGQYF. DNA for the CDR3: TGTGCCAGCAGCAGCCCAAGCGAAGTAGCGGGAGCTGGGCAGTACTTC.